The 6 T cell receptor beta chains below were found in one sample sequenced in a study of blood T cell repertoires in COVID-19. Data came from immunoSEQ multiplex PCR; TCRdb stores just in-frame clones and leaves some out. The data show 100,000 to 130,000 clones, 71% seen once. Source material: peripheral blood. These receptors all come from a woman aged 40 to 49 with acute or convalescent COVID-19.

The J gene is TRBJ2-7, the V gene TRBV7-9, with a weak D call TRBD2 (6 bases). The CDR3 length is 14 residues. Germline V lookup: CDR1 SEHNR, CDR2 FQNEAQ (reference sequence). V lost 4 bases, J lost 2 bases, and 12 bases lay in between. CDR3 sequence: CASSWEVRAYEQYF. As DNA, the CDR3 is TGTGCCAGCAGCTGGGAGGTACGGGCCTACGAGCAGTACTTC. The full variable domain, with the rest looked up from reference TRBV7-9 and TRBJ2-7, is DTGVSQNPRHKITKRGQNVTFRCDPISEHNRLYWYRQTLGQGPEFLTYFQNEAQLEKSRLLSDRFSAERPKGSFSTLEIQRTEQGDSAMYLCASSWEVRAYEQYFGPGTRLTVT.

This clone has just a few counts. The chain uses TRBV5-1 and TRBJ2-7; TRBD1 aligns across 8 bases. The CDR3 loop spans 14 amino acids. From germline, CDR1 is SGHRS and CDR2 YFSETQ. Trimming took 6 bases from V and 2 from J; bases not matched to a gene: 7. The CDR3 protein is CASILDREAYEQYF. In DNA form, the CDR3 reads TGCGCCAGCATTCTGGACAGGGAAGCCTACGAGCAGTACTTC.

Written as DNA, the CDR3 is TGTGCCAGTAGTGATCAGGGTGCAACTAATGAAAAACTGTTTTTT. Protein: CASSDQGATNEKLFF. The rearrangement links TRBV19 to TRBJ1-4, with D possibly TRBD1 on 5 matching bases. CDR1 and CDR2 (germline): LNHDA, SQIVND (reference sequence). Trimming took 5 bases from V and 0 from J, leaving 10 bases between them. The CDR3 loop spans 15 amino acids.

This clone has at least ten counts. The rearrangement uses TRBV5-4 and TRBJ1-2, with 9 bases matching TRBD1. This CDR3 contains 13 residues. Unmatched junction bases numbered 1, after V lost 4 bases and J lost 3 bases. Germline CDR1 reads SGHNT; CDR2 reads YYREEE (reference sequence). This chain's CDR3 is CASSRDRDYGYTF. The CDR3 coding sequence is TGTGCCAGCAGCCGGGACAGGGACTATGGCTACACCTTC. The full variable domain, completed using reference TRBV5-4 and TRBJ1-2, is ETGVTQSPTHLIKTRGQQVTLRCSSQSGHNTVSWYQQALGQGPQFIFQYYREEENGRGNFPPRFSGLQFPNYSSELNVNALELDDSALYLCASSRDRDYGYTFGSGTRLTVV.

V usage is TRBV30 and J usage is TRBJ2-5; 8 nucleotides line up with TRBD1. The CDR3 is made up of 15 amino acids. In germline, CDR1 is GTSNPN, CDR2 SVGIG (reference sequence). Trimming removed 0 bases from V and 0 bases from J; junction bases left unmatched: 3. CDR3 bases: TGTGCCTGGAGTGTCGGACAGGGACACCAAGAGACCCAGTACTTC. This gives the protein CAWSVGQGHQETQYF. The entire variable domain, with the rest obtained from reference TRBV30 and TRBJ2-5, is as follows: SQTIHQWPATLVQPVGSPLSLECTVEGTSNPNLYWYRQAAGRGLQLLFYSVGIGQISSEVPQNLSASRPQDRQFILSSKKLLLSDSGFYLCAWSVGQGHQETQYFGPGTRLLVL.

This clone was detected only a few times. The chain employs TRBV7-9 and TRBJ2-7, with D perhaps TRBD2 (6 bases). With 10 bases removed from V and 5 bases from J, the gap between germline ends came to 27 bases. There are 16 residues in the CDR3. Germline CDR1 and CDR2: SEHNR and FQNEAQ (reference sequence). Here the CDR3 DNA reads TGTGCCACCTCCCCGGGTATACAGGAGTGGAGGGACGAGCAGTACTTC. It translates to CATSPGIQEWRDEQYF.